These T cell receptor beta chains were read from a single sample in a study of patients and donors after allogeneic stem cell transplantation. TCRdb re-analysed the RT-PCR reads in MiXCR, keeping a single row per CDR3 protein. This repertoire shows about a million distinct CDR3 sequences, 15% to 20% found once; its top ten account for around 6%. Specimen: blood, either unsorted or a sorted T cell fraction (not recorded which). The source is a human donor who was either an allogeneic HSCT recipient or a stem cell or donor lymphocyte infusion donor (not recorded which). It is not recorded whose cells these are; they may come from a transplant donor. Both conserved end residues are part of each CDR3. The D gene is left open where the match is weak. The size field is filled for only some rows; it gives once, few, many or a size class.

TRBJ2-4 . TRBV12-3/TRBV12-4 few CASSIGRPAKNIQYF TGTGCCAGCAGTATCGGACGACCAGCCAAAAACATTCAGTACTTC
TRBJ2-7 TRBD1 TRBV7-9 . CASSLKGTGDVKQYF TGTGCCAGCAGCTTAAAAGGGACAGGGGATGTAAAGCAGTACTTC
TRBJ2-1 . TRBV6-5 few CASSYRESRNEQFF TGTGCCAGCAGTTACCGCGAGAGTCGCAATGAGCAGTTCTTC
TRBJ1-2 TRBD1 TRBV12-3/TRBV12-4 few CASSSGGPLGDGYTF TGTGCCAGCAGCTCAGGGGGCCCCCTAGGGGATGGCTACACCTTC
TRBJ2-1 . TRBV14 few CASSAVRGPYNEQFF TGTGCCAGCAGCGCCGTTCGGGGGCCCTACAATGAGCAGTTCTTC
TRBJ1-1 . TRBV12-3/TRBV12-4 few CASTTETGPNTEAFF TGTGCCAGCACCACAGAAACAGGGCCGAACACTGAAGCTTTCTTT
TRBJ2-7 . TRBV12-5 . CASGIRAEQYF TGTGCTAGTGGTATACGAGCCGAGCAGTACTTC
TRBJ2-1 TRBD2 TRBV20-1 . CSASRLAGKNEQFF TGCAGTGCTAGTCGTCTAGCGGGGAAGAATGAGCAGTTCTTC
TRBJ2-7 . TRBV7-9 few CASSTRDGNSYEQYF TGTGCCAGCAGCACCCGGGACGGGAACTCCTACGAGCAGTACTTC
TRBJ1-2 . TRBV12-3/TRBV12-4 . CASSPRAAPSGYTF TGTGCCAGCAGTCCGCGGGCAGCTCCGTCGGGCTACACCTTC
TRBJ2-3 . TRBV29-1 . CSVFVGGRTDTQYF TGCAGCGTTTTCGTGGGGGGGCGGACAGATACGCAGTATTTT
TRBJ2-3 . TRBV29-1 . CSVEDRVGPQYF TGCAGCGTTGAAGATAGGGTCGGGCCGCAGTATTTT
TRBJ2-2 . TRBV3-1 . CASSQEPDSPGELFF TGTGCCAGCAGCCAAGAGCCGGATTCGCCCGGGGAGCTGTTTTTT
TRBJ2-2 . TRBV3-1 few CASSQNIANTGELFF TGTGCCAGCAGCCAAAACATCGCGAACACCGGGGAGCTGTTTTTT
TRBJ2-7 TRBD2 TRBV7-3 . CASSTLAGANYEQYF TGTGCCAGCAGCACCCTAGCGGGGGCCAACTACGAGCAGTACTTC
TRBJ2-1 . TRBV9 . CASSVEVGGWVNNEQFF TGTGCCAGCAGCGTAGAGGTAGGTGGATGGGTGAACAATGAGCAGTTCTTC
TRBJ2-7 . TRBV20-1 few CSARVPAGDEAAWEQYF TGCAGTGCTAGAGTCCCGGCTGGGGACGAAGCGGCCTGGGAGCAGTACTTC
TRBJ2-2 . TRBV6-5 . CASSYKGRGNTGELFF TGTGCCAGCAGTTATAAGGGACGGGGGAACACCGGGGAGCTGTTTTTT
TRBJ1-5 . TRBV6-2/TRBV6-3 . CASSYSTPGRVQPQHF TGTGCCAGCAGTTACTCGACGCCAGGGCGGGTTCAGCCCCAGCATTTT
TRBJ1-6 TRBD1 TRBV14 few CASSQGRTGWDSPLHF TGTGCCAGCAGCCAAGGCCGGACAGGGTGGGATTCACCCCTCCACTTT
TRBJ2-3 . TRBV7-9 few CASSLASPVTDTQYF TGTGCCAGCAGCTTAGCCTCCCCCGTCACAGATACGCAGTATTTT
TRBJ2-1 TRBD2 TRBV6-1 . CASSSTSSVLGSYNEQFF TGTGCCAGCAGCTCGACTAGCTCTGTTCTCGGGTCCTACAATGAGCAGTTCTTC